This TCR beta chain was sequenced for a study of shared clonotypes between healthy human individuals. V was clipped by 4 bases and J by 9 bases; unmatched bases: 4. Per the germline V gene, CDR1 is SGHDT and CDR2 is YYEEEE. The CDR3 is 13 amino acids. An even split of each subset's genomic DNA across several immunoSEQ plates was performed. PBMC DNA, left unsorted, was sequenced on ten immunoSEQ deep assay plates. Methods used by the authors: ImmunoSEQ junction-only sequences lacked quality scores, so their filtering differed. The method was immunoSEQ multiplex PCR; TCRdb's version includes in-frame clones alone and lacks a portion of them. The DNA was the basis for D and trimming; V, J and clone size are from that table. The data show about 490,000 clones, around 80% seen once. This clone has a handful of counts.

The rearrangement joins TRBV5-6 to TRBJ2-2; 9 bases are shared with TRBD1. The TCR comes from a woman aged 40 to 55 in good health. Some clones in this sample may be carry-over from other donors' samples. The sample consisted of PBMCs. The CDR3 DNA reads as TGTGCCAGCAGCCGGGACAGGGTTAGGGAGCTGTTTTTT. Its translation is CASSRDRVRELFF.